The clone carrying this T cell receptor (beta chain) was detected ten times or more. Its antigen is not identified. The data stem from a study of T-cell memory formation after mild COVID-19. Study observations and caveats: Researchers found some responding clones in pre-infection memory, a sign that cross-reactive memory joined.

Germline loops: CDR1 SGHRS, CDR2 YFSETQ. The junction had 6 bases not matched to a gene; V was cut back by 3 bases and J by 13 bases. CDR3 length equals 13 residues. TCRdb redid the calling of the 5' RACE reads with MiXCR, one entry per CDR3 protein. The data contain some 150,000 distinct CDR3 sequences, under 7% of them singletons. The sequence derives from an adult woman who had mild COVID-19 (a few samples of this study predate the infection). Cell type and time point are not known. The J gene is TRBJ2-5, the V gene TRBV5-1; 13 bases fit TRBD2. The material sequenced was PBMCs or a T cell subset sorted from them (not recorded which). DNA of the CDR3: TGCGCCAGCAGCTCCGGACTAGCGGGGGTCCGGTACTTC. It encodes CASSSGLAGVRYF.